This T cell receptor (beta chain) derives from a study of shared clonotypes between healthy human individuals. Findings and limits, study-wide: Clonotypes that were shared across a handful of donors made up around 5% of naive CD4 clonotypes. Genetic and exposure-history diversity was limited by the small donor number. Larger richness was generally estimated for naive than memory subsets.

The protocol was immunoSEQ multiplex PCR, while the TCRdb copy is restricted to in-frame clones and leaves out a portion. The table records roughly 2,500,000 clones, more than 85% of them present only once. V lost 6 bases to trimming and J lost 5 bases, with 10 bases between them. The germline gives CDR1 MDHEN, CDR2 SYDVKM. This CDR3 is built from 13 residues. With respect to this clone: What it binds is not known.

This rearrangement joins TRBV28 to TRBJ1-4, with TRBD1 as a possible D gene (5 bases). The TCR was taken from a young man in good health. Some clones in this sample may be carry-over from other donors' samples. Source material: naive CD4+ T cells from PBMCs. Stated subset: CD45RA+ positively selected. Here the CDR3 DNA reads TGTGCCAGCAGGACTGGGGGAAATGAAAAACTGTTTTTT. This codes for CASRTGGNEKLFF.